Described below is a single TCR beta chain sequence and its context. Its antigen specificity is not known. It has no much larger one-base neighbor in the sample; base qualities were not kept. The CDR3 regions of human TCRbeta chains were subjected to immunosequencing. The published analysis was carried out like this. Repertoire TCRs were checked for matches against a reference library of SARS-CoV-2-specific TCRs that had been generated using the MIRA antigen-specificity platform. Breadth meant the fraction of unique TCRs that were SARS-CoV-2-associated, whereas depth meant the fraction of total T cells that were SARS-CoV-2-associated. Using the MIRA data, each spike-specific TCR was assigned both to the spike region to which the TCR was reactive and to a CD4 or CD8 class. Log10-transformed breadth and depth values were compared by one-way ANOVA with Sidak's multiple comparisons tests. TCRdb's version of the immuneACCESS table is confined to in-frame rearrangements and falls short of the full clone set. An unresolved V gene accounts for under half of the shortfall where checked; the remainder is of unknown origin. V, J and clone size derive from that table, while D and trimming were established from the DNA sequence. The sample profile shows 200,000 to 300,000 clones; 80% to 95% of them were found once. The ten largest make up less than 0.65% of the sample.

This record comes from a study of T cell responses to AZD1222 COVID-19 vaccine listed by TCRdb under 2021. Context from the whole study: Because spike-specific TCR depth and breadth did not differ between the two schedules, AZD1222 recipients who got a second dose at roughly 4 weeks were pooled with those who got a second dose at roughly 12 weeks. TCR sequencing was performed for 233 trial participants, of whom about 200 were given two doses of AZD1222 and about 25 were given two doses of MenACWY control vaccine. Trial participants were enrolled by age into subgroups of 18-55, 56-69 and 70-plus years, and about 150, 27 and 61 TCR-sequenced participants, respectively, were included in these subgroups.

The CDR3, from cysteine to phenylalanine, totals 12 residues. Only CDR3 DNA is held: 36 bases, read in frame from base 1. V is shortened by 7 bases, J by 3 bases, and the region joining them spans 10 bases. Study-wide findings and limitations: Because no day 14 peak-response samples were available, the repertoires could be characterized only after the peak T cell response. Reportedly, close to half of the unique spike-specific TCRs recognized epitopes lying outside the regions that are mutated in the B.1.351 and B.1.1.7 variants. A significant rise in spike-specific TCR breadth and depth was observed after two AZD1222 doses relative to day 0 and relative to MenACWY recipients. Conclusions about previously exposed vaccinees are limited, since just six AZD1222 recipients were seropositive for SARS-CoV-2 at baseline. In the small 56-69-year group, the increase in depth fell short of significance, most likely because of low power. The whole spike protein was spanned by vaccine-associated CD4 TCRs, and dominant responses were seen in regions 160-218 and 743-854. Most participants were white British and females outnumbered males, and the authors suggested that clonal diversity may have been underestimated.

What the time point label conveys for this sample: baseline before first vaccination. Vaccinee samples came from UK trials COV001 and COV002, including a single-blind randomized controlled phase 2/3 trial of AZD1222 (ChAdOx1 nCoV-19) in healthy adults. Trial participant PBMC samples were collected at day 0 and day 28 after the second dose for TCRbeta chain sequencing. This TCR derives from an adult in good health. The sequence links TRBV12-3 or TRBV12-4 to TRBJ2-7; the D gene is not confidently resolved. Source: peripheral blood, taken on day 0 of AZD1222 vaccination. CDR3 reads: CASKPDGYEQYF. Here is the DNA: TGTGCCAGCAAGCCCGACGGCTACGAGCAGTACTTC.